This T cell receptor beta chain was obtained from a study of identical twins. Study findings and constraints: Conclusions were based on cross-sectional statistical analysis, without following the same donors. Out-of-frame beta chain sequences displayed weaker excess sharing between twins.

The CDR3 is 16 amino acids. Germline V CDR1 and CDR2: SGHRS, YFSETQ. The J segment lost 1 base and the V segment lost 2 bases, leaving 6 bases of the junction unmatched. This clonotype was seen at least ten times. Its antigen is unknown. A single record per CDR3 protein comes from TCRdb applying MiXCR to the 5' RACE reads. Among approximately 500,000 distinct CDR3 sequences listed, 13% to 15% were seen once. The sample was also linked to a second study, of yellow fever vaccine responses in identical twins. That study reports: Vaccine-induced T cell responses in twins were reportedly observed to appear partly convergent, partly personalized.

The chain has TRBV5-1 and TRBJ2-1; TRBD2 matches at 7 bases. The source is a woman aged 18-29 years in good health. The material sequenced was CD4+ T cells sorted from blood. CDR3 nucleotides: TGCGCCAGCAGCTTAGAGCGGGGTGATTCCTACAATGAGCAGTTCTTC. As protein: CASSLERGDSYNEQFF.